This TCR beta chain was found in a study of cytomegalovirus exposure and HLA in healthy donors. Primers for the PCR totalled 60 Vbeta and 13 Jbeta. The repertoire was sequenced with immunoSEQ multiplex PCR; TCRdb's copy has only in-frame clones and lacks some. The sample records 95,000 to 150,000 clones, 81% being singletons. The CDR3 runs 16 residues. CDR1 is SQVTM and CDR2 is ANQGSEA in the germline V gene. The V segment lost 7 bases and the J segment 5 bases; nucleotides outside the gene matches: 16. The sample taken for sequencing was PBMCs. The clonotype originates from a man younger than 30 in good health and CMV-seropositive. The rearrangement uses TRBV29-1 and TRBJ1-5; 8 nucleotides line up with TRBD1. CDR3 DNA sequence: TGCAGCGCTCGACCGGTACAGGGGGTAGGGGATCAGCCCCAGCATTTT. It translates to CSARPVQGVGDQPQHF.